This T cell receptor beta chain was sequenced for a study of T cell responses to AZD1222 COVID-19 vaccine (dated by TCRdb to the early 2020s). As for the study more broadly: AZD1222 recipients given second doses at about 4 weeks or at about 12 weeks were pooled, since spike-specific TCR depth and breadth were not found to differ between the two schedules. A total of 230 to 250 trial participants underwent TCR sequencing, of whom nearly 210 had received two doses of AZD1222 and around 25 had received two doses of the MenACWY control vaccine. Trial participants were enrolled into age subgroups of 18-55, 56-69 and 70-plus years, which contained about 150, 28 and 57 TCR-sequenced participants, respectively. Broader findings and caveats from the paper: No day 14 peak-response samples were available, so repertoires were characterized only after the peak T cell response. After two AZD1222 doses, spike-specific TCR breadth and depth were significantly higher than at day 0 and than in MenACWY recipients. The whole spike protein was spanned by vaccine-associated CD4 TCRs, and dominant responses were seen in regions 160-218 and 743-854. Most participants were white British and females outnumbered males, and the authors suggested that clonal diversity may have been underestimated. Reportedly, close to half of the unique spike-specific TCRs recognized epitopes lying outside the regions that are mutated in the B.1.351 and B.1.1.7 variants. Conclusions about previously exposed vaccinees are limited, since just a handful of AZD1222 recipients were seropositive for SARS-CoV-2 at baseline. The 56-69-year group was small, and its depth increase did not reach significance, likely because of low power.

Trimming leaves V shorter by 3 bases and J shorter by 8 bases, with the junction holding 11 bases beyond the gene matches. The cysteine opens and the phenylalanine closes a CDR3 of 15 amino acids. Only the CDR3 DNA is retained, 45 bases long and in frame from the first base. Looking up the germline V gene yields CDR1 MGHDK and CDR2 SYGVNS. Comment on this clone: No cognate antigen has been identified for it. Per-nucleotide qualities are absent, and no much larger clonotype sits a single base away.

The CDR3 regions of human TCRbeta chains were analyzed by immunosequencing. The source study handled its data this way. Repertoire TCRs were matched against a reference library of SARS-CoV-2-specific TCRs generated with the MIRA antigen-specificity platform. Breadth was defined as the fraction of unique TCRs that were SARS-CoV-2-associated, and depth was defined as the fraction of total T cells that were SARS-CoV-2-associated. Using the MIRA data, each spike-specific TCR was mapped to the spike region that the TCR reacts to and placed in a CD4 or CD8 class. Log10-transformed breadth and depth values were compared by one-way ANOVA with Sidak's multiple comparisons tests. Here the immuneACCESS table is served through TCRdb, limited to in-frame sequences with V and J called. Missing clones are a known gap in these copies; in checked studies unresolved V genes cover under half, and the rest lacks a known reason. That table furnishes V, J and clone size, whereas the DNA furnished D and trimming. Across this sample there are fewer than 180,000 clones, with about 93% seen only once. Around 1.3% of the sample comes from the top ten.

This specimen's time point label, interpreted: baseline before first vaccination. Vaccinee samples were obtained from the UK trials COV001 and COV002, which included a single-blind randomized controlled phase 2/3 trial of AZD1222 (ChAdOx1 nCoV-19) in healthy adults. For TCRbeta chain sequencing, PBMC samples from trial participants were taken at day 0 and at day 28 after the second dose. The source material was peripheral blood, sampled on day 0 of AZD1222 vaccination. The rearrangement joined TRBV25-1 to TRBJ2-3; 7 junctional bases match TRBD2. This TCR was sampled from an adult in good health. The CDR3 protein: CASSDLGSSGGTQYF. The base sequence is TGTGCCAGCAGTGATTTAGGGTCATCGGGGGGTACGCAGTATTTT. The entire variable domain, with the stretches around the CDR3 drawn from the reference TRBV25-1 and TRBJ2-3 proteins, is EADIYQTPRYLVIGTGKKITLECSQTMGHDKMYWYQQDPGMELHLIHYSYGVNSTEKGDLSSESTVSRIRTEHFPLTLESARPSHTSQYLCASSDLGSSGGTQYFGPGTRLTVL.